This T cell receptor (beta chain) was observed in a study of blood T cell repertoires in COVID-19. In the original processing: Estimated nucleated cell counts came from reference gene primer amplification. Sequencing was performed with immunoSEQ multiplex PCR; in TCRdb, only in-frame clones are kept and a portion is missing. That table furnishes V, J and clone size, whereas the DNA furnished D and trimming. The data hold 85,000 to 100,000 clones, with approximately 84% observed a single time. This clonotype was sampled from a woman aged 55-69 years with acute or convalescent COVID-19. The specimen sequenced was peripheral blood.

CDR3 in amino acids: CASTQDLGNTIYF. The CDR3 DNA sequence: TGTGCCAGCACCCAGGATCTGGGAAACACCATATATTTT. The rearrangement joins TRBV2 to TRBJ1-3; no definite D call. Germline V gene data show CDR1 as SNHLY and CDR2 as FYNNEI. V dropped 7 bases and J dropped 4 bases, with 11 bases sitting between them. This CDR3 is built from 13 residues.